This T cell receptor beta chain emerged from a study of vaccination and CD4 T cells after COVID-19. As for the study in general: Cells were stimulated with overlapping spike peptides from SARS-CoV-2, HCoV-NL63, HCoV-OC43 and HCoV-229E.

As for treatment: roughly 11-day PBMC culture with coronavirus spike peptide pools or control peptides (ViraFEST assay). Those CD4+ T cells from the unexposed donor predate the COVID-19 pandemic (2011-2018). Via ViraFEST, peptide pools expanded antigen-specific T cells before TCR sequencing. With around 10 ug/ml peptide pools and roughly 10 IU/ml IL-2, PBMCs were cultured at some 2 million per well. Sequenced with the Oncomine TCR Beta short-read assay was DNA taken from cultured CD4+ T cells. Cultured CD4+ T cells were the source of extracted genomic DNA. TCRdb reanalysed the PCR reads using MiXCR and keeps one entry per CDR3 protein. Of 6,900 or so distinct CDR3 sequences in the sample, around 35% were seen once. With respect to this clonotype: What it recognizes is unknown.

Sequenced: CD4+ T cells from blood, cultured in vitro. This clonotype was sampled from a human donor in good health.

As DNA, the CDR3 is TGTGCCAGCAGTTTGGCGGGACTCCGGAACACTGAAGCTTTCTTT. This sequence encodes CASSLAGLRNTEAFF. This chain uses TRBV28 with TRBJ1-1, with a tentative D call TRBD1 (5 bases). The germline V gene has CDR1 MDHEN and CDR2 SYDVKM. The V and J ends lost 3 bases and 1 base respectively, with 12 bases between them. This CDR3 is built from 15 residues.